The 15 T cell receptor beta chains listed next were all sequenced from one sample in a study of T cells after yellow fever vaccination. TCRdb redid the calling of the 5' RACE reads with MiXCR, one entry per CDR3 protein. Of more than 80,000 distinct CDR3 sequences in the sample, 4.5% to 6% were seen once. Sequencing used CD8+ T cells sorted from PBMCs, obtained 10 days after the yellow fever booster vaccination. These TCRs come from a man younger than 35 who received the YFV17D yellow fever vaccine.

The V and J genes are TRBV20-1 and TRBJ2-1; a weak D match, TRBD2 (5 bases). The V gene lost 1 base and the J gene lost 9 bases, with 10 bases spanning the gap. Germline CDR1 reads DFQATT; CDR2 reads SNEGSKA (reference sequence). The CDR3 is 12 amino acids. CDR3 DNA sequence: TGCAGTGCTAGAGCTCTAGCTCTTGAGCAGTTCTTC. This gives the protein CSARALALEQFF.

There are many counts of this clonotype. The chain is built from TRBV3-1 and TRBJ1-1; tentatively, D is TRBD1 (6 bases). Trimming pared 0 bases from V and 1 base from J, leaving 9 bases between. Per the germline V gene, CDR1 is LGHDT and CDR2 is YNNKEL (reference sequence). This CDR3 contains 15 residues. In DNA, the CDR3 is TGTGCCAGCAGCCAAGACCGGACAGAGAACACTGAAGCTTTCTTT. Translation gives CASSQDRTENTEAFF.

This clonotype has only a few counts. The V call is TRBV5-6, the J call TRBJ1-4, with D possibly matching TRBD1 (6 bases). V lost 0 bases and J lost 3, with 24 bases in between. The CDR3 loop spans 20 amino acids. CDR1 is SGHDT, CDR2 YYEEEE, per germline. The CDR3 nucleotides read TGTGCCAGCAGCTTGGTAGTCGGGGGCGCGGGTACAACAGCTAATGAAAAACTGTTTTTT. Its translation: CASSLVVGGAGTTANEKLFF.

The chain uses TRBV9 and TRBJ2-4, with TRBD2 identical over 11 bases. Germline V gives CDR1 SGDLS, CDR2 YYNGEE. V was pared by 0 bases and J by 9 bases, with 5 bases of the junction left unmatched. The CDR3 is 15 residues long. The CDR3 sequence: CASSVESSGGAIQYF. The CDR3 nucleotides are TGTGCCAGCAGCGTAGAGAGTAGCGGGGGGGCCATTCAGTACTTC.

This clonotype was observed a few times. The rearrangement uses TRBV4-2 and TRBJ2-7, with D possibly matching TRBD2 (7 bases). The V gene's germline CDR1 is LGHNA and CDR2 YNFKEQ. The V and J ends lost 3 bases and 1 base respectively, with 19 bases between them. This CDR3 is 17 amino acids long. Here the CDR3 DNA reads TGTGCCAGCAGCCAGGATCCGCCGGGGGGCGATTCCTACGAGCAGTACTTC. It encodes CASSQDPPGGDSYEQYF.

The sample holds a few counts of this clonotype. The rearrangement joins TRBV29-1 to TRBJ2-2; D unclear. CDR1 and CDR2 (germline): SQVTM, ANQGSEA. The CDR3 is 13 residues long. V shed 4 bases and J shed 1 base, with 7 bases lying between them. The CDR3 is CSVVRRNTGELFF. DNA of the CDR3: TGCAGCGTTGTTCGCCGGAACACCGGGGAGCTGTTTTTT.

V gene TRBV7-2 combines with J gene TRBJ2-1; tentative D call: TRBD2 (7 bases). Germline V gene sequence: CDR1 SGHTA, CDR2 FQGNSA. The V end was cut by 5 bases, the J end by 3 bases, with 17 bases between. CDR3 length: 16 amino acids. As DNA, the CDR3 is TGTGCCAGCAGCCCTGGGAGGGGGGCAATCTACAATGAGCAGTTCTTC. This sequence encodes CASSPGRGAIYNEQFF.

This clonotype has at least ten counts. The chain employs TRBV5-6 and TRBJ2-3; D may match TRBD1 or TRBD2 (6 bases each). CDR3 length: 16 amino acids. V was trimmed by 3 bases and J by 1 base, leaving 15 bases between them. The germline V gene encodes CDR1 SGHDT and CDR2 YYEEEE. In DNA form, the CDR3 reads TGTGCCAGCAGCTGGACTCTGGAGGGGGGCACAGATACGCAGTATTTT. It is translated as CASSWTLEGGTDTQYF.

This clonotype turned up a few times. V is TRBV10-3 and J is TRBJ2-7; 9 positions agree with TRBD1. V lost 10 bases to trimming and J lost 9 bases; unmatched junction nucleotides: 19. Per the germline V gene, CDR1 is ENHRY and CDR2 is SYGVKD. The CDR3 contains 15 residues. The CDR3 protein is CATGMARGQGLGQYF. CDR3 sequence (DNA): TGTGCCACCGGGATGGCGCGGGGACAGGGTCTCGGGCAGTACTTC.

This clonotype appeared many times. The chain employs TRBV7-9 and TRBJ2-5, with TRBD2 matching over 7 bases. The CDR3 consists of 14 residues. The V segment lost 4 bases and the J segment 4 bases; nucleotides outside the gene matches: 6. The germline V gene has CDR1 SEHNR and CDR2 FQNEAQ (reference sequence). The DNA for the CDR3 is TGTGCCAGCAGCTACCTCGGCGGGGGAGAGACCCAGTACTTC. This codes for CASSYLGGGETQYF.

The V and J genes are TRBV6-2 or TRBV6-3 and TRBJ2-1; 7 bases align to TRBD2. After removal of 7 bases from V and 3 bases from J, the junction contained 6 bases not matched to a gene. The CDR3 spans 14 residues. The germline gives CDR1 MNHEY, CDR2 SVGEGT. The CDR3 is CASTRTRNYNEQFF. In DNA form, the CDR3 reads TGTGCCAGCACCCGGACTAGAAACTACAATGAGCAGTTCTTC.

This clonotype was seen a handful of times. The chain employs TRBV10-3 and TRBJ1-2; D is uncertain. Trimming took 7 bases from V and 1 from J, leaving 19 bases between them. Germline V gene lookup returns CDR1 ENHRY and CDR2 SYGVKD. The CDR3 extends over 16 amino acids. CDR3 bases: TGTGCCATCACCGAAGATCGGTACAGAATTAACTATGGCTACACCTTC. Translating it yields CAITEDRYRINYGYTF.

This CDR3 reads CASSLGTGESNQPQHF. CDR3 sequence (DNA): TGTGCCAGCAGCTTAGGTACAGGGGAAAGCAATCAGCCCCAGCATTTT. The genes are TRBV7-6 and TRBJ1-5; 7 bases fit TRBD1. The CDR3 covers 16 residues. Germline lookup yields CDR1 SGHVS and CDR2 FNYEAQ. V lost 1 base, J lost 1 base, and 4 bases stayed unmatched. Combining the CDR3 with reference TRBV7-6 and TRBJ1-5 gives the whole variable domain GAGVSQSPRYKVTKRGQDVALRCDPISGHVSLYWYRQALGQGPEFLTYFNYEAQQDKSGLPNDRFSAERPEGSISTLTIQRTEQRDSAMYRCASSLGTGESNQPQHFGDGTRLSIL.

The V gene is TRBV6-5, the J gene TRBJ2-7; TRBD2 matches at 7 bases. Per the germline V gene, CDR1 is MNHEY and CDR2 is SVGAGI. Losses at the gene ends were 7 bases for V and 6 bases for J; bases not matched to a gene: 9. The CDR3 is made up of 13 amino acids. The CDR3: CASTTGGFAEQYF. For the CDR3, the DNA is TGTGCCAGCACTACGGGGGGTTTCGCCGAGCAGTACTTC.

In its sample, this clonotype was seen many times. The chain combines TRBV29-1 with TRBJ2-5, with a tentative D call TRBD2 (6 bases). V gave up 3 bases and J gave up 4 bases, with 12 bases separating them. The CDR3 has 13 amino acids. Germline loops: CDR1 SQVTM, CDR2 ANQGSEA. CDR3 protein: CSVEVGEAETQYF. For the CDR3, the DNA is TGCAGCGTTGAGGTTGGGGAGGCAGAGACCCAGTACTTC.